This T cell receptor beta chain derives from a study of T cell repertoires in cytomegalovirus infection. Study context: From public TCR beta signatures came an indication of both CMV infection and matching HLA type.

Study outcomes and limitations: Carriage of CMV together with the relevant HLA was identifiable through cumulative public TCR beta family frequency. In two of eight donors, the top clonotype was HLA-C-restricted CMV-specific.

Trimming shortened V by 6 bases and J by 2 bases, and 17 bases separated the two germline ends. The CDR3 runs 16 residues. This clonotype has only a few counts. The target antigen is unknown. TCRdb called the reads again in MiXCR, with one record for every CDR3 protein. In the table there are more than 400,000 distinct CDR3 sequences, around 27% of which are singletons. This receptor was obtained from a human donor in good health (CMV status not recorded). Some clones in this sample may be carry-over from other donors' samples. This rearrangement joins TRBV12-3 or TRBV12-4 to TRBJ1-5, with TRBD1 as a possible D gene (5 bases). The sequenced material came from PBMCs. CDR3 loop: CASSPGASSGNQPQHF. The CDR3, as DNA: TGTGCCAGCAGCCCCGGGGCCTCCAGCGGCAATCAGCCCCAGCATTTT.